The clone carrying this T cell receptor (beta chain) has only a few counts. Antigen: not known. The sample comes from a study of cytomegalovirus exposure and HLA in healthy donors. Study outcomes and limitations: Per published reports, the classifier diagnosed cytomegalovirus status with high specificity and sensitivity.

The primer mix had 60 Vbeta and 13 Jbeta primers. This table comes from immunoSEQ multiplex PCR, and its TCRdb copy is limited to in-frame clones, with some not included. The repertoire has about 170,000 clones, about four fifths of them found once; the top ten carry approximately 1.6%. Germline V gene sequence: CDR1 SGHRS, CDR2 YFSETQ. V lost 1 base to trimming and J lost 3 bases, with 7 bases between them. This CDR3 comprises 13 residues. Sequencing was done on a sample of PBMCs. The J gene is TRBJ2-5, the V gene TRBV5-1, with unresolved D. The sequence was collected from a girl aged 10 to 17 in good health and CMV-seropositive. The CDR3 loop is CASSLSQEETQYF. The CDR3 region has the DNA TGCGCCAGCAGCTTGTCACAAGAAGAGACCCAGTACTTC. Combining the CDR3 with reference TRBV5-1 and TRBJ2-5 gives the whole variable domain KAGVTQTPRYLIKTRGQQVTLSCSPISGHRSVSWYQQTPGQGLQFLFEYFSETQRNKGNFPGRFSGRQFSNSRSEMNVSTLELGDSALYLCASSLSQEETQYFGPGTRLLVL.